These T cell receptor beta chains were read from a single sample in a study of cytomegalovirus exposure and HLA in healthy donors. Method: immunoSEQ multiplex PCR; TCRdb's copy keeps in-frame clones and lacks some. The data include roughly 76,000 clones; the top ten clones carry roughly 2.6%. The specimen sequenced was PBMCs. These TCRs come from a female donor in good health and CMV-seropositive. The CDR3 runs from the conserved cysteine through the conserved F or W.

cdr3_aa	v_call	j_call
CASSDSASGGPYNEQFF	TRBV6-4	TRBJ2-1
CASSDTGDNSYEQYF	TRBV6-4	TRBJ2-7
CASSRETSGRFDDEQFF	TRBV19	TRBJ2-1
CASSLSGVEQYF	TRBV5-1	TRBJ2-7
CASSVAQGYEQYF	TRBV13	TRBJ2-7
CASSPSPGGQETQYF	TRBV9	TRBJ2-5
CASRVGQIGYTF	TRBV6-1	TRBJ1-2
CASSQDRGDSPLHF	TRBV6-5	TRBJ1-6
CAWSVHRVPRAPLHF	TRBV30	TRBJ1-6
CASSGQGQNYGYTF	TRBV28	TRBJ1-2
CASSPSQGVNGYTF	TRBV19	TRBJ1-2
CASSLDNYEQYF	TRBV5-4	TRBJ2-7
CASSIGGGQIYGYTF	TRBV19	TRBJ1-2
CASSTTRTSGGGDTQYF	TRBV19	TRBJ2-3
CASSLIGQGLNTEAFF	TRBV5-6	TRBJ1-1
CASSISPAKNIQYF	TRBV19	TRBJ2-4
CASSSRTLSIEVPQHF	TRBV28	TRBJ1-5
CASSHGLTVNTEAFF	TRBV11-2	TRBJ1-1
CAARNTQGAPRAAFF	TRBV15	TRBJ1-1
CASSLVQGNIQYF	TRBV5-6	TRBJ2-4
CASTPRGGNYGYTF	TRBV27	TRBJ1-2
CASSPNLGQSGEEQYF	TRBV10-1	TRBJ2-7
CASSALGRPRGNQPQHF	TRBV23-1	TRBJ1-5
CASSSWDFSYEQYF	TRBV7-2	TRBJ2-7
CASSQREDNYGYTF	TRBV4-2	TRBJ1-2
CASSPTSGRGDNEQFF	TRBV18	TRBJ2-1
CSVPGLADQETQYF	TRBV29-1	TRBJ2-5
CASSLGSGETGELFF	TRBV5-1	TRBJ2-2
CASSPRQGDTEAFF	TRBV6-6	TRBJ1-1
CASSSRIGVTNSPLHF	TRBV5-5	TRBJ1-6
CASSQERGNTEAFF	TRBV4-3	TRBJ1-1
CASSLVSAPPYEQYF	TRBV27	TRBJ2-7
CASSLQTGEGTGELFF	TRBV28	TRBJ2-2